The rows below give T cell receptor beta chains drawn from one sample of a study of CD8+CD57+ T cells in acquired aplastic anemia. TCRdb re-derived calls from the reads in MiXCR, one entry per CDR3 protein. The data contain hundreds of thousands of distinct CDR3 sequences, around 30% of them seen just once; the ten biggest clones take up less than 0.85%. The sequenced material came from sorted CD4+, CD8+, or CD8+CD57+ T cells (not recorded which) from PBMCs. The receptors were sampled from a human donor with aplastic anemia. The conserved cysteine and the conserved F or W are not part of the CDR3 here. A D gene is named only where the DNA matches it firmly.

d_call: .
v_call: TRBV4-1
cdr3_aa: ASSRIQGTGNTIY

d_call: TRBD1
v_call: TRBV19
cdr3_aa: ASRLTGTVNEQF

d_call: .
v_call: TRBV5-5
cdr3_aa: ASSLVGTANQPQH

d_call: .
v_call: TRBV14
cdr3_aa: ASSQIEVRRTEAF

d_call: TRBD1
v_call: TRBV19
cdr3_aa: ARSGTGLQPQH

d_call: .
v_call: TRBV19
cdr3_aa: ATAQGLDQPQH

d_call: .
v_call: TRBV19
cdr3_aa: ASSSASASTDTQY

d_call: .
v_call: TRBV2
cdr3_aa: ASRTGSGEKLF

d_call: .
v_call: TRBV7-9
cdr3_aa: AWSTGRRLGNTIY

d_call: .
v_call: TRBV9
cdr3_aa: ASSGHFLANEQF

d_call: TRBD1
v_call: TRBV6-1
cdr3_aa: ASSDGQGAPAEQY

d_call: .
v_call: TRBV20-1
cdr3_aa: SVRRVEETQY

d_call: TRBD1
v_call: TRBV7-2
cdr3_aa: ASSPQGVRITEAF

d_call: TRBD1
v_call: TRBV7-8
cdr3_aa: ASSSDPGTGTQPQH

d_call: TRBD1
v_call: TRBV29-1
cdr3_aa: SVGGTGASGNT

d_call: .
v_call: TRBV19
cdr3_aa: ASSLRGPNTEAF

d_call: .
v_call: TRBV2
cdr3_aa: ASSDGGRRSYNEQF

d_call: TRBD2
v_call: TRBV14
cdr3_aa: ASSQGGLNNEQF

d_call: TRBD2
v_call: TRBV11-2
cdr3_aa: ASSAGLAGGTDAQY

d_call: .
v_call: TRBV10-3
cdr3_aa: AIRGQGSMQPQH

d_call: .
v_call: TRBV19
cdr3_aa: ASRNGPIPPLH

d_call: .
v_call: TRBV5-1
cdr3_aa: ASSVGPRANYGYT

d_call: .
v_call: TRBV5-1
cdr3_aa: ASSLIIGGDEQF

d_call: TRBD1
v_call: TRBV9
cdr3_aa: ASSVAYRGNEQY

d_call: .
v_call: TRBV25-1
cdr3_aa: ASSEPGGPSTDTQY

d_call: TRBD2
v_call: TRBV19
cdr3_aa: ASTLTSGGAGTGELF

d_call: TRBD1
v_call: TRBV7-3
cdr3_aa: ASSLSGTGQAF

d_call: .
v_call: TRBV10-3
cdr3_aa: AISERGNDGYT

d_call: TRBD1
v_call: TRBV10-3
cdr3_aa: AISESSPQGRDSPLH

d_call: .
v_call: TRBV5-5
cdr3_aa: ASSPDPSPNYGYT

d_call: .
v_call: TRBV7-3
cdr3_aa: ASSARVTTGVRPSPLH

d_call: TRBD1
v_call: TRBV5-1
cdr3_aa: ASSSRQGVGDSPLH

d_call: .
v_call: TRBV5-1
cdr3_aa: ASSRVNRVANTEAF

d_call: .
v_call: TRBV7-2
cdr3_aa: ASSVGGESGELF

d_call: TRBD2
v_call: TRBV7-9
cdr3_aa: ASSSSGLAGVETQY

d_call: TRBD2
v_call: TRBV9
cdr3_aa: ASSVGGSRETQY

d_call: .
v_call: TRBV11-3
cdr3_aa: ASSLQPGAGNTIY

d_call: TRBD1
v_call: TRBV12-3/TRBV12-4
cdr3_aa: ASSQGTGVNHRSYGYT

d_call: .
v_call: TRBV10-2
cdr3_aa: ASSEAPPSRFYNEQF

d_call: TRBD1
v_call: TRBV9
cdr3_aa: ASSVGRTGNERVRTEAF

d_call: TRBD2
v_call: TRBV11-2
cdr3_aa: ASSRVGAGSTDTQY

d_call: .
v_call: TRBV4-2
cdr3_aa: ASSLGPELNSYEQY

d_call: .
v_call: TRBV9
cdr3_aa: ASSQTISTGNTIY

d_call: .
v_call: TRBV29-1
cdr3_aa: SAEDRGSILFGNTIY

d_call: .
v_call: TRBV19
cdr3_aa: ANYETPGEQY

d_call: TRBD1
v_call: TRBV15
cdr3_aa: ATSFDRGVSEELF

d_call: .
v_call: TRBV2
cdr3_aa: ASILGTAEAF

d_call: .
v_call: TRBV29-1
cdr3_aa: SVLQGLSLGYT

d_call: .
v_call: TRBV19
cdr3_aa: ASYRDLTEAF

d_call: .
v_call: TRBV20-1
cdr3_aa: SADPALGVRADTQY

d_call: TRBD1
v_call: TRBV7-8
cdr3_aa: ASSYRDRDQPQH

d_call: .
v_call: TRBV25-1
cdr3_aa: ASGAGWGETQY

d_call: .
v_call: TRBV2
cdr3_aa: ASGRGGSSQPQH

d_call: .
v_call: TRBV7-3
cdr3_aa: ASSSLERLF

d_call: .
v_call: TRBV14
cdr3_aa: ASSQEGSGRAF

d_call: .
v_call: TRBV11-1
cdr3_aa: ASSPKTVSGVTDTQY

d_call: .
v_call: TRBV2
cdr3_aa: ASSEWGVGNQPQH

d_call: .
v_call: TRBV7-2
cdr3_aa: ASSLAGGSNQPQH

d_call: .
v_call: TRBV9
cdr3_aa: ASSVATGELF